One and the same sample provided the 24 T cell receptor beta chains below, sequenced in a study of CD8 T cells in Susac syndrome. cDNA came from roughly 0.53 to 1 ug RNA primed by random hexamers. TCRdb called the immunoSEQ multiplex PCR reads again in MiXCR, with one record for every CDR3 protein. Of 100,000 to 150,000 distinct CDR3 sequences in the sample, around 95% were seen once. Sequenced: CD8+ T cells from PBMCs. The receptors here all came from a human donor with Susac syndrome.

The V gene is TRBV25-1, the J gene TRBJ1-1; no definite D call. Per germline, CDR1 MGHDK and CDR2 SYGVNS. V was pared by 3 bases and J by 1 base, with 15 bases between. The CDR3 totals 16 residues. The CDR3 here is CASSEFHENPNTEAFF. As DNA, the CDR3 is TGTGCCAGCAGTGAGTTTCATGAGAATCCGAACACTGAAGCTTTCTTT.

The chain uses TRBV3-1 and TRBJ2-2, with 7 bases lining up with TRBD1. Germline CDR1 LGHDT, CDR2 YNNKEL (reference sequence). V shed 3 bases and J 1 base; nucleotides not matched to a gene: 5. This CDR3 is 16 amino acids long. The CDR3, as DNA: TGTGCCAGCAGCCAGGAGACAGGGTGGAACACCGGGGAGCTGTTTTTT. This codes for CASSQETGWNTGELFF.

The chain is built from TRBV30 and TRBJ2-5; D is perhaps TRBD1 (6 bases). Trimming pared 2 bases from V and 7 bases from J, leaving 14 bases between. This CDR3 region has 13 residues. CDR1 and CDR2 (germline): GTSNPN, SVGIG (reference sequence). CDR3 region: CAWSLQGLGTQYF. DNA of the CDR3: TGTGCCTGGAGTTTACAGGGCCTCGGGACCCAGTACTTC.

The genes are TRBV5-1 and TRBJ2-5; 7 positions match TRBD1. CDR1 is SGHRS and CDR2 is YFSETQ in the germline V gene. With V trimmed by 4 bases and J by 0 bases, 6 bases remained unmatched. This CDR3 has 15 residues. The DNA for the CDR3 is TGCGCCAGCAGCCCCGGGACAGACTACCAAGAGACCCAGTACTTC. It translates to CASSPGTDYQETQYF. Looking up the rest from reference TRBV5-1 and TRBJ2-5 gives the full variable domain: KAGVTQTPRYLIKTRGQQVTLSCSPISGHRSVSWYQQTPGQGLQFLFEYFSETQRNKGNFPGRFSGRQFSNSRSEMNVSTLELGDSALYLCASSPGTDYQETQYFGPGTRLLVL.

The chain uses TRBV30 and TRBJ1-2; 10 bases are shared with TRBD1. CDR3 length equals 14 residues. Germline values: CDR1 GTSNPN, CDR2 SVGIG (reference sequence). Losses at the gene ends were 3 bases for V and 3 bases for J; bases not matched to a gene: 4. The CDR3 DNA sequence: TGTGCCTGGAGCTACGGGACAGGGGACTATGGCTACACCTTC. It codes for CAWSYGTGDYGYTF.

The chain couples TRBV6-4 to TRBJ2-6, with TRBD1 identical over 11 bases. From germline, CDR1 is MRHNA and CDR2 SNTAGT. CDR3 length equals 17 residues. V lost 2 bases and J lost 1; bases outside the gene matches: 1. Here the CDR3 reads CASSDGTGGSGANVLTF. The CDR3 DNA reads TGTGCCAGCAGTGACGGGACAGGGGGATCTGGGGCCAACGTCCTGACTTTC.

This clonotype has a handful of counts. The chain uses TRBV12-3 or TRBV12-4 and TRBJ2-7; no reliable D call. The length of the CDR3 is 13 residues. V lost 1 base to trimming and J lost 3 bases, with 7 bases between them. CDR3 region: CASSLGQDYEQYF. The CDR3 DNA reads TGTGCCAGCAGTTTAGGGCAGGACTACGAGCAGTACTTC.

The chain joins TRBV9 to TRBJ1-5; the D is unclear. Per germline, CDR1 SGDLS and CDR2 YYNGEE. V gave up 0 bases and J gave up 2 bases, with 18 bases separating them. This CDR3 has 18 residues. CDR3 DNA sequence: TGTGCCAGCAGCGTAGCCTTCACATCTCTCGGAGGCAATCAGCCCCAGCATTTT. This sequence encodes CASSVAFTSLGGNQPQHF.

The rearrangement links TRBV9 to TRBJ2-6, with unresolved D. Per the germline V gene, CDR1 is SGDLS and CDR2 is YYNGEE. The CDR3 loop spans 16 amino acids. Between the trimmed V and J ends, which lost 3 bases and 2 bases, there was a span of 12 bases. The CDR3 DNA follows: TGTGCCAGCAGCGCCCTGGGTGGTGCTGGGGCCAACGTCCTGACTTTC. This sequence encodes CASSALGGAGANVLTF.

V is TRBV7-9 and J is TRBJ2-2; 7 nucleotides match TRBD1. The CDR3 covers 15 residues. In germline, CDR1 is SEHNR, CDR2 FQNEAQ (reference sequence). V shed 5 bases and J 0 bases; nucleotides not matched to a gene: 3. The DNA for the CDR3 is TGTGCCAGCAGCCTGGGACAGCCGAACACCGGGGAGCTGTTTTTT. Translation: CASSLGQPNTGELFF. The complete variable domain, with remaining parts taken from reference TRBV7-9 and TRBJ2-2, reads DTGVSQNPRHKITKRGQNVTFRCDPISEHNRLYWYRQTLGQGPEFLTYFQNEAQLEKSRLLSDRFSAERPKGSFSTLEIQRTEQGDSAMYLCASSLGQPNTGELFFGEGSRLTVL.

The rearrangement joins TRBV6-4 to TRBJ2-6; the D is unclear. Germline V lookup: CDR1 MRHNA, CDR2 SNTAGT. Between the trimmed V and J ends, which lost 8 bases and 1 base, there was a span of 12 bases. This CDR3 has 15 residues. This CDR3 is CASPRTGSGANVLTF. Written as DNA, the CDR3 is TGTGCCAGCCCCCGCACGGGTTCTGGGGCCAACGTCCTGACTTTC.

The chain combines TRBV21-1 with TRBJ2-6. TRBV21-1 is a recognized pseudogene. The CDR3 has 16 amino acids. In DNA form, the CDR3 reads TGTGCCAGCAGCCCGTGGTGTGGGGTTGGGGCCAACGTCCTGACTTTC. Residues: CASSPWCGVGANVLTF.

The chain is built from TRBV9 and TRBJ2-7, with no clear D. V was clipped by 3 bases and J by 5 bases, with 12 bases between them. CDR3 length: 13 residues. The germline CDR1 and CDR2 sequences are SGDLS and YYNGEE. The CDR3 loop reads CASSAYPSNEQYF. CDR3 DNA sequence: TGTGCCAGCAGCGCGTACCCTAGTAACGAGCAGTACTTC.

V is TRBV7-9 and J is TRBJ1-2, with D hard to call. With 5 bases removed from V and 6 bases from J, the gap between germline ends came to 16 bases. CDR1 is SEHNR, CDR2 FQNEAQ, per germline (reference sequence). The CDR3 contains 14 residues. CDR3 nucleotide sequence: TGTGCCAGCAGCCGGTTAAATCCATGGAATGGCTACACCTTC. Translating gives CASSRLNPWNGYTF.

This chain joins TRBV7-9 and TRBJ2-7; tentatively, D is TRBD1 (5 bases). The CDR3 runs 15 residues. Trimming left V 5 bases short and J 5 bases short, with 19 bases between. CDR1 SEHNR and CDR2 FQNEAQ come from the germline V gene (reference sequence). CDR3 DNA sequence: TGTGCCAGCAGCCCCTCGCGGACAACCGCCCACGAGCAGTACTTC. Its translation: CASSPSRTTAHEQYF.

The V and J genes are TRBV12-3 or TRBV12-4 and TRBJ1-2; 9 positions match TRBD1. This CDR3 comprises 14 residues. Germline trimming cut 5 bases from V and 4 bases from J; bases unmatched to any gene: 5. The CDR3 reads CASSPRTGVYGYTF. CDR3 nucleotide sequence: TGTGCCAGCAGTCCAAGGACAGGGGTCTATGGCTACACCTTC.

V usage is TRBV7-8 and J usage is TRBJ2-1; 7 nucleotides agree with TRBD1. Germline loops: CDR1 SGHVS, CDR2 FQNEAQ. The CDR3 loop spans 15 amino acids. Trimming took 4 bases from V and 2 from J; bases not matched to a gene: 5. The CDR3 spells CASSSGTDPYNEQFF. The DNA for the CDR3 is TGTGCCAGCAGCTCGGGGACAGACCCCTACAATGAGCAGTTCTTC.

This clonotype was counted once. CDR3 sequence (DNA): TGCAGTGCTAGAGATGGGAGCGGGGGGGGGAGGTCGGAGACCCAGTACTTC. Amino acids: CSARDGSGGGRSETQYF. This sequence joins TRBV20-1 and TRBJ2-5; TRBD2 aligns across 10 bases. Germline-derived CDR1 and CDR2 are DFQATT and SNEGSKA (reference sequence). The CDR3 is 17 amino acids. V lost 0 bases to trimming and J lost 5 bases; unmatched junction nucleotides: 12.

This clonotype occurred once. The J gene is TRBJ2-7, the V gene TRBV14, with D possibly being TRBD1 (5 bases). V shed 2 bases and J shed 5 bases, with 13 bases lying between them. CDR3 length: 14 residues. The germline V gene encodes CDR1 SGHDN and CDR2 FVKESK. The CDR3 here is CASSQSVGRDEQYF. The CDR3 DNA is TGTGCCAGCAGCCAAAGTGTGGGCAGGGACGAGCAGTACTTC.

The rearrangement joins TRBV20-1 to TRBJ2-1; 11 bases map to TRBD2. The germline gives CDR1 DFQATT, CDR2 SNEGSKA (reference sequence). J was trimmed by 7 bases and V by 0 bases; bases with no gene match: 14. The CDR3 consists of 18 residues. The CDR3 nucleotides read TGCAGTGCTAGAGATACTAGCGGGAGCTATCGTTCTGGAAATGAGCAGTTCTTC. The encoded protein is CSARDTSGSYRSGNEQFF.

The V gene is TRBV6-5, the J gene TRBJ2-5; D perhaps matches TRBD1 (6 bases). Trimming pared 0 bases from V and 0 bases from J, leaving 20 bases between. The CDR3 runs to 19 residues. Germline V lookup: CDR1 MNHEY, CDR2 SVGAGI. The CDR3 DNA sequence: TGTGCCAGCAGTTACTCGTACACAGGGAATATCCCGTACCAAGAGACCCAGTACTTC. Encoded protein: CASSYSYTGNIPYQETQYF.

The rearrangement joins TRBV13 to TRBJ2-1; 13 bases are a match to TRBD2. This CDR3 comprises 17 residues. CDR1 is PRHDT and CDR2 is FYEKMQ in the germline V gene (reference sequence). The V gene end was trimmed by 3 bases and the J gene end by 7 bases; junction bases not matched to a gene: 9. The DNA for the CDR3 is TGTGCCAGCAGCTTCGATTTGGGGACTAGCGGGACTAATGAGCAGTTCTTC. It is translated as CASSFDLGTSGTNEQFF.

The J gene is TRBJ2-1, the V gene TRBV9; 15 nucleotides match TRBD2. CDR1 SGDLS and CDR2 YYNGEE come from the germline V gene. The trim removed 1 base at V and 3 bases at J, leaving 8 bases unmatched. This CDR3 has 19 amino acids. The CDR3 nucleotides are TGTGCCAGCAGCGTAACTGGACTAGCGGGGGGGCATATCTACAATGAGCAGTTCTTC. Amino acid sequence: CASSVTGLAGGHIYNEQFF.

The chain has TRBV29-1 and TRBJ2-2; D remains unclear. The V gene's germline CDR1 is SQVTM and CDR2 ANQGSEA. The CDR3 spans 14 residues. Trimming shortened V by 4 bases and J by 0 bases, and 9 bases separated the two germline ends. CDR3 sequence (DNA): TGCAGCGTTGGACGTTCGGCGAACACCGGGGAGCTGTTTTTT. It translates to CSVGRSANTGELFF.